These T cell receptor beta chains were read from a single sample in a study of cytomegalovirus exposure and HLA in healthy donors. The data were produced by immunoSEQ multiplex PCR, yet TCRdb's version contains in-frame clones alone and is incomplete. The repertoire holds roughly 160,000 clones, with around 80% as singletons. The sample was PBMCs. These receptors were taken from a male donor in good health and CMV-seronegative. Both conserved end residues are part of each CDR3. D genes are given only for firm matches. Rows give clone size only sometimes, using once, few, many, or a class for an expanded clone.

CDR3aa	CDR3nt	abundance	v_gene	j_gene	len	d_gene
CASSPLQGAGDIQYF	TGTGCCAGCAGCCCCTTACAGGGGGCCGGGGACATTCAGTACTTC	NA	TRBV7-6	TRBJ2-4	15	TRBD1
CASSLSSSGNTIYF	TGTGCCAGCAGCTTGTCTTCCTCTGGAAACACCATATATTTT	few	TRBV5-6	TRBJ1-3	14	NA
CASSLPLAGGVETQYF	TGTGCCAGCAGCTTACCTCTAGCGGGAGGAGTTGAGACCCAGTACTTC	NA	TRBV11-2	TRBJ2-5	16	TRBD2
CASSLSGGQGTQPQHF	TGCGCCAGCAGCCTAAGCGGAGGACAGGGTACTCAGCCCCAGCATTTT	NA	TRBV4-1	TRBJ1-5	16	TRBD1
CASSLQGGTGELFF	TGTGCCAGCAGTTTGCAGGGAGGAACCGGGGAGCTGTTTTTT	NA	TRBV28	TRBJ2-2	14	NA
CASSLPSRRDRENEQFF	TGTGCCAGCAGCCTCCCCTCTCGAAGGGACAGGGAGAATGAGCAGTTCTTC	NA	TRBV7-2	TRBJ2-1	17	TRBD1
CASSPQRTGASYEQYF	TGTGCCAGCTCACCGCAAAGGACAGGGGCCTCCTACGAGCAGTACTTC	NA	TRBV18	TRBJ2-7	16	TRBD1
CASSPGLAENTGELFF	TGTGCCAGCAGTCCGGGACTAGCGGAGAACACCGGGGAGCTGTTTTTT	NA	TRBV28	TRBJ2-2	16	TRBD2
CASGPTGGETQYF	TGTGCCAGCGGACCCACAGGGGGCGAGACCCAGTACTTC	once	TRBV19	TRBJ2-5	13	TRBD1
CASSLGTGINQPQHF	TGTGCCAGCAGCTTGGGGACAGGGATAAATCAGCCCCAGCATTTT	NA	TRBV11-1	TRBJ1-5	15	TRBD1
CAWAQGLGQRPQHF	TGTGCCTGGGCACAGGGCCTGGGGCAGAGGCCCCAGCATTTT	NA	TRBV30	TRBJ1-5	14	NA
CASSQGGGAEAFF	TGTGCCAGCAGCCAAGGGGGGGGCGCTGAAGCTTTCTTT	NA	TRBV4-2	TRBJ1-1	13	NA
CASSQLRQGVGKLFF	TGCGCCAGCAGCCAACTTAGACAGGGTGTTGGAAAACTGTTTTTT	NA	TRBV4-3	TRBJ1-4	15	TRBD1
CASSQGRQNYEQYF	TGCGCCAGCAGCCAAGGTCGGCAGAACTACGAGCAGTACTTC	NA	TRBV4-3	TRBJ2-7	14	NA
CASSFGGRSYEQYF	TGTGCCAGCAGTTTCGGGGGACGATCCTACGAGCAGTACTTC	NA	TRBV27	TRBJ2-7	14	NA
CSVGGNTGELFF	TGCAGCGTGGGAGGAAACACCGGGGAGCTGTTTTTT	NA	TRBV29-1	TRBJ2-2	12	NA
CASSFWGYGYPF	TGTGCCAGCAGTTTTTGGGGCTATGGCTACCCCTTC	NA	TRBV28	TRBJ1-2	12	NA
CASSNRIGTGENTEAFF	TGCGCCAGCAGCAATCGTATCGGGACAGGGGAGAACACTGAAGCTTTCTTT	NA	TRBV5-1	TRBJ1-1	17	TRBD1
CASSTTGGFTEAFF	TGTGCCAGCAGTACGACAGGGGGCTTCACTGAAGCTTTCTTT	NA	TRBV6-5	TRBJ1-1	14	TRBD1
CASSYLGLAGGPRAGELFF	TGTGCCAGCAGTTACCTGGGACTAGCGGGGGGGCCACGGGCCGGGGAGCTGTTTTTT	NA	TRBV28	TRBJ2-2	19	TRBD2
CASSLGIWGDNYGYTF	TGTGCCAGCAGCTTGGGTATTTGGGGGGATAACTATGGCTACACCTTC	NA	TRBV5-6	TRBJ1-2	16	NA
CASSPRGMGSYEQYF	TGTGCCAGCTCACCACGCGGGATGGGTTCCTACGAGCAGTACTTC	once	TRBV18	TRBJ2-7	15	NA